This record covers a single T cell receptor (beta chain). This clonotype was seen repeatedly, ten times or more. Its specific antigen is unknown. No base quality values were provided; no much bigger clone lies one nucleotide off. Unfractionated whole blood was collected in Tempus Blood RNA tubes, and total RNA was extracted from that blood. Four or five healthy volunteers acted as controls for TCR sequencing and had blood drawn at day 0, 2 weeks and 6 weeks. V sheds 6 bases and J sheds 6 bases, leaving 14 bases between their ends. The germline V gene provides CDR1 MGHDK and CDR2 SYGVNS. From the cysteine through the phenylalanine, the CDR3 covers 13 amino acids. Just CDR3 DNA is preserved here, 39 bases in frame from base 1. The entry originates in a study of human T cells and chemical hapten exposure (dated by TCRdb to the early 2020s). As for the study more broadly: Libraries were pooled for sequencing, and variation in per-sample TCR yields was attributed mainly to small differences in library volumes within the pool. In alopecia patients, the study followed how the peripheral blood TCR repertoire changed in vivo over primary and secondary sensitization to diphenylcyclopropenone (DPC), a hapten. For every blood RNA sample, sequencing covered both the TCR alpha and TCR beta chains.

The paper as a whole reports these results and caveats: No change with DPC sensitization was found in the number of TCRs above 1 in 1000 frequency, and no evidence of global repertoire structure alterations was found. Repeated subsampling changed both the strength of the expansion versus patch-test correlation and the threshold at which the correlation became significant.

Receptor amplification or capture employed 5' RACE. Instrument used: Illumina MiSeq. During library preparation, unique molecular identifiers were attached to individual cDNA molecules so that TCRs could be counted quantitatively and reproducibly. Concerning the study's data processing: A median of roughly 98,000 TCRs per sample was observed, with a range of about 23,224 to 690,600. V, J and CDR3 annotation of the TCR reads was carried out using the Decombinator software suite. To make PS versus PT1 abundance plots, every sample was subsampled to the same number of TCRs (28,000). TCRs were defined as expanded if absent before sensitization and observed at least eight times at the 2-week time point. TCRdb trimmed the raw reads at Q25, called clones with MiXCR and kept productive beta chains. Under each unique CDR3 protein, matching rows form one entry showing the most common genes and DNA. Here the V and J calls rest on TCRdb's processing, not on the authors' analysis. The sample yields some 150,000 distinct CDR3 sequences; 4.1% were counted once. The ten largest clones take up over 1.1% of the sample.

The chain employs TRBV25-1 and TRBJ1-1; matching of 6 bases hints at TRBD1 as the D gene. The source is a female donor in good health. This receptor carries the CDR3 CASRGRGRAEAFF. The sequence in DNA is TGTGCCAGCAGGGGTAGGGGGAGGGCTGAAGCTTTCTTT.